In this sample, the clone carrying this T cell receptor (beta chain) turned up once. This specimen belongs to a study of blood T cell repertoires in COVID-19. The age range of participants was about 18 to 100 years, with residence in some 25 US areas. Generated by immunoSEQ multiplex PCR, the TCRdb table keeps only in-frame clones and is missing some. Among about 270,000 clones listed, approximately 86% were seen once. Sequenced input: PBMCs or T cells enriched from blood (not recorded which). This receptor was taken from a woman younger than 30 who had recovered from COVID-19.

The CDR3 here is CASSAAIGLENTIYF. The CDR3 nucleotides read TGTGCCAGCAGCGCCGCCATTGGTTTAGAAAACACCATATATTTT. The chain uses TRBV9 and TRBJ1-3, with D hard to call. Trimming shortened V by 3 bases and J by 6 bases, and 16 bases separated the two germline ends. The CDR3 totals 15 residues. Germline V gene data show CDR1 as SGDLS and CDR2 as YYNGEE.